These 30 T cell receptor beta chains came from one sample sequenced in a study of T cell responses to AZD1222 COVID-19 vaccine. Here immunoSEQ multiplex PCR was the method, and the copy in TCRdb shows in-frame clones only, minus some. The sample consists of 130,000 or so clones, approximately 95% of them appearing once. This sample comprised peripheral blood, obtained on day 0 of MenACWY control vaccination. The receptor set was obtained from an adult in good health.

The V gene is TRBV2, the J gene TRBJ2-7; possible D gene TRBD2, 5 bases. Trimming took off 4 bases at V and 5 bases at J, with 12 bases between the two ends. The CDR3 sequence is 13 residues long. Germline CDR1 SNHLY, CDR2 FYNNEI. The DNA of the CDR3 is TGTGCCAGCAGTGTCGGGGTCCAGAACGAGCAGTACTTC. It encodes CASSVGVQNEQYF.

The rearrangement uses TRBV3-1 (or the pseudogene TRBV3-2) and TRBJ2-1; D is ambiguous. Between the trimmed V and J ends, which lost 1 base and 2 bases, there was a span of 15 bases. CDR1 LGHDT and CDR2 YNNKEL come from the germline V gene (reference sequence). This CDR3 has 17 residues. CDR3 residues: CASSQVTERETYNEQFF. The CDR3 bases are TGTGCCAGCAGCCAAGTAACTGAGCGAGAAACCTACAATGAGCAGTTCTTC.

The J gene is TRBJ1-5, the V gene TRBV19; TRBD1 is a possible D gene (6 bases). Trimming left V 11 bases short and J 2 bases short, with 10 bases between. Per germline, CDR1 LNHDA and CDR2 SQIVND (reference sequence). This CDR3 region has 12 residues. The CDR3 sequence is CASAGGNQPQHF. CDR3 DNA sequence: TGTGCCTCGGCAGGGGGCAATCAGCCCCAGCATTTT.

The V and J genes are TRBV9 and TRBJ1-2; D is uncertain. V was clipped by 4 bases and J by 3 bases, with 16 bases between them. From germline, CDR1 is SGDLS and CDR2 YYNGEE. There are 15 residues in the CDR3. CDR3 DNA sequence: TGTGCCAGCAGCCCAAGACACGGCACGCACTATGGCTACACCTTC. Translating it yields CASSPRHGTHYGYTF.

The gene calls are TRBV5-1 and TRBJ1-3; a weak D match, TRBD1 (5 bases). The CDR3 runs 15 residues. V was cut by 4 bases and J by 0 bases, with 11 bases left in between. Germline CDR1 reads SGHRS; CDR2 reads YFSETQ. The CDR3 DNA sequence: TGCGCCAGCAGCGTGACAGTCAGCTCTGGAAACACCATATATTTT. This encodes CASSVTVSSGNTIYF.

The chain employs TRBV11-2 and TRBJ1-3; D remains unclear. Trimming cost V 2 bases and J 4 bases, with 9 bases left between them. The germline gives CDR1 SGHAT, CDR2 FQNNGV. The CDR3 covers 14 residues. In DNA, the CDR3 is TGTGCCAGCAGCTTATTTCCAGCCGGAAACACCATATATTTT. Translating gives CASSLFPAGNTIYF.

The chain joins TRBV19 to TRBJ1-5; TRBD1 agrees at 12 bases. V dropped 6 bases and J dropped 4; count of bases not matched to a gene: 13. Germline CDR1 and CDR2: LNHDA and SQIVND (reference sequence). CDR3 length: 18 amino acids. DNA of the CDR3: TGTGCCAGTAGCACCCTCGGGGGACAGGGGGCTGGAAATCAGCCCCAGCATTTT. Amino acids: CASSTLGGQGAGNQPQHF.

CDR3 bases: TGTGCCAGTTGTCCCGGGACAGGGATCGGTTCACCCCTCCACTTT. Amino acids: CASCPGTGIGSPLHF. This chain uses TRBV19 with TRBJ1-6; 9 bases are a match to TRBD1. Per the germline V gene, CDR1 is LNHDA and CDR2 is SQIVND (reference sequence). Unmatched junction bases numbered 11, after V lost 8 bases and J lost 9 bases. The CDR3 has 15 residues.

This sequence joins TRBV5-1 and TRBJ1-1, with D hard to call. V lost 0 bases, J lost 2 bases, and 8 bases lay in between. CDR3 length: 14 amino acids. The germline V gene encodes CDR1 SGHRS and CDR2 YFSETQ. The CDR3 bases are TGCGCCAGCAGCTTGGGTGCAGGAAACACTGAAGCTTTCTTT. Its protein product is CASSLGAGNTEAFF.

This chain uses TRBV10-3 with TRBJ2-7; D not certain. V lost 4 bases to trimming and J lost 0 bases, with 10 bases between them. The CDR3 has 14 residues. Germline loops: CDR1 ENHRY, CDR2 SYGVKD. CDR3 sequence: CAISGTESSYEQYF. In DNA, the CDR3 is TGTGCCATCAGTGGGACCGAGAGCTCCTACGAGCAGTACTTC.

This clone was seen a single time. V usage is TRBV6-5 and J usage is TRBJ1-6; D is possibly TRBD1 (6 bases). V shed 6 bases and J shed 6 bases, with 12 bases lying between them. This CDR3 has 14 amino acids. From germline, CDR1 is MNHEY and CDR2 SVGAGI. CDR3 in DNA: TGTGCCAGCAGCAGAGACAGGTTTAATTCACCCCTCCACTTT. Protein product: CASSRDRFNSPLHF.

The DNA of the CDR3 is TGTGCCAGCAGCCAGGGGCGGACTAAAAACCCCTACAATGAGCAGTTCTTC. Residues: CASSQGRTKNPYNEQFF. The V and J genes are TRBV7-9 and TRBJ2-1; tentatively, D is TRBD1 or TRBD2 (6 bases each). The CDR3 runs to 17 residues. Germline V CDR1 and CDR2: SEHNR, FQNEAQ (reference sequence). Trimming pared 5 bases from V and 2 bases from J, leaving 19 bases between.

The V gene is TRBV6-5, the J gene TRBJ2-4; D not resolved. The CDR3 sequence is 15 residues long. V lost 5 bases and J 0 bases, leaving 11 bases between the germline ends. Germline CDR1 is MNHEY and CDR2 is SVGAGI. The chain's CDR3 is CASSPRALAKNIQYF. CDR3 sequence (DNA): TGTGCCAGCAGTCCCCGAGCCCTAGCCAAAAACATTCAGTACTTC.

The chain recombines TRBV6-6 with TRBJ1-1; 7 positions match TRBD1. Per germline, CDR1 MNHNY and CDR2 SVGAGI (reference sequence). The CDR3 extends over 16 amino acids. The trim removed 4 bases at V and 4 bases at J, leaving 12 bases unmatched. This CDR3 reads CASSSSETGRGTEAFF. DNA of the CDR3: TGTGCCAGCAGTTCATCTGAGACAGGGAGGGGCACTGAAGCTTTCTTT.

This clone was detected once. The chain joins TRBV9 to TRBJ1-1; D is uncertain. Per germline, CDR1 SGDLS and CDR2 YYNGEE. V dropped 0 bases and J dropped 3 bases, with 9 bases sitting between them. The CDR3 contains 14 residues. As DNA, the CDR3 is TGTGCCAGCAGCGTAGGAGACCGCTACACTGAAGCTTTCTTT. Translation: CASSVGDRYTEAFF.

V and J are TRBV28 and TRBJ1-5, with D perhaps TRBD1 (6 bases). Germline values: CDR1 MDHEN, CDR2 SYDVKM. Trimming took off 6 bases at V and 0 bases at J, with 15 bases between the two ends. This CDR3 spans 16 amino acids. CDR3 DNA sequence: TGTGCCAGCAGCAACGACAGGACCGTTAGCAATCAGCCCCAGCATTTT. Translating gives CASSNDRTVSNQPQHF.

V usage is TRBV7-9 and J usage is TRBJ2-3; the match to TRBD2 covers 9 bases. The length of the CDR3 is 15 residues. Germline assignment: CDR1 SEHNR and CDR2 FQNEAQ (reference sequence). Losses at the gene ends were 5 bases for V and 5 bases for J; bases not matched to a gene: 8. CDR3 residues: CASSLGLANLDTQYF. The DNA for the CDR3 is TGTGCCAGCAGCCTGGGACTAGCTAACCTAGATACGCAGTATTTT.

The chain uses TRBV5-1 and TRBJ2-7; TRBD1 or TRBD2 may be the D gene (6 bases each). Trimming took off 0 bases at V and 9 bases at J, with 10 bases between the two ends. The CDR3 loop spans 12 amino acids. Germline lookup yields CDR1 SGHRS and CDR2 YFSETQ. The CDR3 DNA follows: TGCGCCAGCAGCTTGGGTGGGGGGCCGCAGTACTTC. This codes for CASSLGGGPQYF.

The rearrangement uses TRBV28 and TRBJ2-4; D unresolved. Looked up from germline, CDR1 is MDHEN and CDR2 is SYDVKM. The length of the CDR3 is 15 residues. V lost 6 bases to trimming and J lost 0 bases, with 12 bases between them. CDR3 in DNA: TGTGCCAGCAGCCCCCTGACATTAGCCAAAAACATTCAGTACTTC. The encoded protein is CASSPLTLAKNIQYF.

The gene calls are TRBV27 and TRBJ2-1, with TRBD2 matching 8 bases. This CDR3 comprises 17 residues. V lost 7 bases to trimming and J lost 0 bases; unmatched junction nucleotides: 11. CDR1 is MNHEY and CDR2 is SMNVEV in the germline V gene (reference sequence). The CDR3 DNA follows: TGTGCCAGCACCCAGTCAGAGAGCGGGAGCTCCTACAATGAGCAGTTCTTC. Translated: CASTQSESGSSYNEQFF.

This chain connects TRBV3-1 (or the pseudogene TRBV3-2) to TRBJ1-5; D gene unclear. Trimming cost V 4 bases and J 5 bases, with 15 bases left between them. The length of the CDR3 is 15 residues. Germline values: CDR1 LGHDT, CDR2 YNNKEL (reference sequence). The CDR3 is CASSLGVQVDQPQHF. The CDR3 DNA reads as TGTGCCAGCAGCCTTGGTGTGCAGGTGGATCAGCCCCAGCATTTT.

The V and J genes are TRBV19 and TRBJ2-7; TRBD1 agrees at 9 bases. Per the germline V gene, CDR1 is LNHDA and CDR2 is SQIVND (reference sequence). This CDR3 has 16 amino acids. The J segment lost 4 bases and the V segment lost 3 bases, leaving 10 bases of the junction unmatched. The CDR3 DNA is TGTGCCAGTAGTATGACAGGGGGTAGGAGTAGGTACGAGCAGTACTTC. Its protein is CASSMTGGRSRYEQYF.

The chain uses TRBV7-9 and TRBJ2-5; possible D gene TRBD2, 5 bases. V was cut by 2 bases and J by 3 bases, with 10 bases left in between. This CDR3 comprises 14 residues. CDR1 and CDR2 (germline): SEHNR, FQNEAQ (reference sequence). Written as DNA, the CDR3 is TGTGCCAGCAGCTTATCATCGGGGAAAGAGACCCAGTACTTC. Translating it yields CASSLSSGKETQYF.

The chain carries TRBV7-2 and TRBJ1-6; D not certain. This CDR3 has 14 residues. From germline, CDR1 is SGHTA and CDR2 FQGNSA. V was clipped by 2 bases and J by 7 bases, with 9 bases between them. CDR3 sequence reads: CASSLMSENSPLHF. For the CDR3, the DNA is TGTGCCAGCAGCTTAATGTCGGAGAATTCACCCCTCCACTTT.

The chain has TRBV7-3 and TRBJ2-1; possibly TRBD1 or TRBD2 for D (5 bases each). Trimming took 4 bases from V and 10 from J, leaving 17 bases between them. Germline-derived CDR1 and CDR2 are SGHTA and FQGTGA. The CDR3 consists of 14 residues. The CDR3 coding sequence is TGTGCCAGCAGCTCCCCGAGCGAGGGGCGAGAGCAGTTCTTC. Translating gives CASSSPSEGREQFF.

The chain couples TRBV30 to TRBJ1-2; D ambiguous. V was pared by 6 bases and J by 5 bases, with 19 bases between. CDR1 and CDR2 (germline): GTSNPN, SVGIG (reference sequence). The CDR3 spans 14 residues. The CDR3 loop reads CACTNPVWGYGYTF. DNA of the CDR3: TGTGCCTGTACTAACCCCGTCTGGGGTTATGGCTACACCTTC.

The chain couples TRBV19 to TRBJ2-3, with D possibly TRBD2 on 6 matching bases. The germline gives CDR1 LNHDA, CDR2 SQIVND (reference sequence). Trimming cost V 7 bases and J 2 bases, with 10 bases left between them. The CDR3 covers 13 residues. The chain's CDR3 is CASTWDSTDTQYF. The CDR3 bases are TGTGCCAGTACCTGGGACTCCACAGATACGCAGTATTTT.

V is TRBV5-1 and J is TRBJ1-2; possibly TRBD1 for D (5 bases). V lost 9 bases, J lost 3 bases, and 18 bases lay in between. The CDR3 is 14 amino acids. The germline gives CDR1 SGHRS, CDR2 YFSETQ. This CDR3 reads CANSTAGSDYGYTF. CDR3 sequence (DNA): TGCGCCAACTCCACCGCAGGGTCGGACTATGGCTACACCTTC.

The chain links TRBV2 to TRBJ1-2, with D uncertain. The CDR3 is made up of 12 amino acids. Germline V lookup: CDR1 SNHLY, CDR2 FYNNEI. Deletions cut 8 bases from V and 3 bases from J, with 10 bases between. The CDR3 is CASVSFDYGYTF. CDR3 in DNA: TGTGCCAGCGTTTCCTTCGACTATGGCTACACCTTC.

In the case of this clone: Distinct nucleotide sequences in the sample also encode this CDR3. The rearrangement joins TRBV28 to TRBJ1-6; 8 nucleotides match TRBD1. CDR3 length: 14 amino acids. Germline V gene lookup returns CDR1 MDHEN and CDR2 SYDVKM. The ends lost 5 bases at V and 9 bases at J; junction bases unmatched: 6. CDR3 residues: CASSPDRVGSPLHF. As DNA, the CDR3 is TGTGCCAGCAGTCCGGACAGGGTGGGTTCACCCCTCCACTTT.